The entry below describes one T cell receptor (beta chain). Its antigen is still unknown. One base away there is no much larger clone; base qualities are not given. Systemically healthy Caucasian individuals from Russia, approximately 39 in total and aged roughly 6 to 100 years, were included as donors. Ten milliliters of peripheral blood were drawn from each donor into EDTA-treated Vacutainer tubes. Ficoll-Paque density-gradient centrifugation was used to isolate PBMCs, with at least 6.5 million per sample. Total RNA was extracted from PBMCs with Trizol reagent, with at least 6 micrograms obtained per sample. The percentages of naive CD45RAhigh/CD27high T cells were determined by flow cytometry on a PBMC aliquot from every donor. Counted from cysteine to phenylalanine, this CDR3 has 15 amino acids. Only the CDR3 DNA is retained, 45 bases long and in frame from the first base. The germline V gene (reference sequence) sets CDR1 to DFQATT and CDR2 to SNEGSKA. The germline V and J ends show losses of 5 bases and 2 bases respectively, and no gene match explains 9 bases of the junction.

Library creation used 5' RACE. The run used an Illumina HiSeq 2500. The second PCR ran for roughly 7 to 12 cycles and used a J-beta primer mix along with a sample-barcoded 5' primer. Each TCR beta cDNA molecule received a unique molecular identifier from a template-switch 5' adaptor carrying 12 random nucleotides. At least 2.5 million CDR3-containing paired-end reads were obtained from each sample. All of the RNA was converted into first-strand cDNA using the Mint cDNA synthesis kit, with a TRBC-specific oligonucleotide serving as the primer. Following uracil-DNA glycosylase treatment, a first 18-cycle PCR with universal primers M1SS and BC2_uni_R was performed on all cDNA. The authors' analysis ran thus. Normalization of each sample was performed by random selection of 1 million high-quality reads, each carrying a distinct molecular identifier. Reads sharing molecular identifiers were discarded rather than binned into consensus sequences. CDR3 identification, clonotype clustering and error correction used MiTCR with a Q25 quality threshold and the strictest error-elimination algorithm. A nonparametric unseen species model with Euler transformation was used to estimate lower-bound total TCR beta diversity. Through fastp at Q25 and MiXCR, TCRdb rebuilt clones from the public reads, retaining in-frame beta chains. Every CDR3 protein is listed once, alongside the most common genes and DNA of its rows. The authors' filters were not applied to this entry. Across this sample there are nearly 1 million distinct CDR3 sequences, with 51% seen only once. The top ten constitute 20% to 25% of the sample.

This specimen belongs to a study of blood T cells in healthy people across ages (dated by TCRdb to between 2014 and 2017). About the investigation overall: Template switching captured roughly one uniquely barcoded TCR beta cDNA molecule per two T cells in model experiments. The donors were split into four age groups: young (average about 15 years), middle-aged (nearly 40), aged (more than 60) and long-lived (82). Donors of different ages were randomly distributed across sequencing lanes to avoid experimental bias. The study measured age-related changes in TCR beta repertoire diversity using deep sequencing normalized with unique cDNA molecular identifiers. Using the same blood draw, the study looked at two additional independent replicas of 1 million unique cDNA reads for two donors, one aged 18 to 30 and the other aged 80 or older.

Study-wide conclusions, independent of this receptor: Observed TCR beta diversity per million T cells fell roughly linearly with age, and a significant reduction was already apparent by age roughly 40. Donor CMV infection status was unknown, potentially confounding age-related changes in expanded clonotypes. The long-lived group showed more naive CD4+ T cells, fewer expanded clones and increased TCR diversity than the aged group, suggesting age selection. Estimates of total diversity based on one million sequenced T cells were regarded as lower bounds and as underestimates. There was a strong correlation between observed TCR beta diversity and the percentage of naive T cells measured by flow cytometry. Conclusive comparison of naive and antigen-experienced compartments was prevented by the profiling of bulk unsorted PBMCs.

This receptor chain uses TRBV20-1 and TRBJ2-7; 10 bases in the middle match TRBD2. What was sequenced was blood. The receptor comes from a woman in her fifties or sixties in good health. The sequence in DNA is TGCAGTGCTCTTTTTCTAGCGGGAGCTACCTACGAGCAGTACTTC. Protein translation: CSALFLAGATYEQYF.